Listed here is a single TCR beta chain. Original processing notes: Scientists estimated how many nucleated cells there were by amplifying reference gene primers. Profiled with immunoSEQ multiplex PCR; TCRdb holds only in-frame clones, not every one. The V and J calls and clone size were taken over from that table, and D and trimming were inferred from the DNA. The sample lists over 95,000 clones; around 85% were seen once. V lost 5 bases to trimming and J lost 1 base, with 16 bases between them. CDR3 length equals 16 residues. Germline lookup yields CDR1 SNHLY and CDR2 FYNNEI. The record originates from a study of blood T cell repertoires in COVID-19. Study-wide background: Specimens from acute and convalescent COVID-19 originated in the United States, Italy and Spain. T cells, B-cell-depleted T cells, or PBMCs supplied cDNA or gDNA.

The sequenced sample was peripheral blood. This TCR was recovered from a human donor in a cohort sampled during active COVID-19. This sequence joins TRBV2 and TRBJ2-3, with D unclear. CDR3 sequence: CASSTTERGGTDTQYF. In DNA form, the CDR3 reads TGTGCCAGCAGTACCACTGAGCGAGGAGGCACAGATACGCAGTATTTT.